Ten or more counts support the clone carrying this T cell receptor (beta chain). Germline is not matched at one junction end, which may reflect a read error. The CDR3 has 14 amino acids. The germline V gene encodes CDR1 SGHAT and CDR2 FQDESV (reference sequence). There were TCR beta CDR3 regions amplified from RNA transcripts. First-round RT-PCR targeting the TCR CDR3 was performed with the HTBI primer set. TCRdb re-called the multiplex PCR reads with MiXCR, one entry per CDR3 protein. The repertoire holds about 290,000 distinct CDR3 sequences, with roughly 15% as singletons. This sample is part of a study of T cells in Graves' hyperthyroidism and ophthalmopathy. Hyperthyroidism in the patients, aged 18 to 65, was newly diagnosed and under 2 months in duration. Diagnoses were made from clinical symptoms, serum measures (thyroxine and TRAb), thyroid ultrasound and orbital computed tomography.

The specimen was blood. The chain uses TRBV11-1 and TRBJ2-1, with 8 bases lining up with TRBD2. This TCR was sampled from a woman between 40 and 50 years old with Graves' hyperthyroidism. The chain's CDR3 is CASTLPSGRNEQFF. Here the CDR3 DNA reads TGTGCCAGCACCTTACCTAGCGGGCGAAATGAGCAGTTCTTC.